These 20 T cell receptor beta chains were sequenced from one sample in a study of Ad26.COV2.S vaccination and SARS-CoV-2 variants. TCRdb keeps only in-frame clones here, not all; method: immunoSEQ multiplex PCR. The sample contains about 400,000 clones, roughly 90% of which appear only once. Treatment described: 15 to 20 received Ad26.COV2.S at low or high dose, single or two shots; about five received placebo; per-sample allocation not given. Each sample was drawn 63 days after the first injection (of vaccine or placebo). This material consisted of peripheral blood, taken in a trial of Ad26.COV2.S vaccine versus placebo. The receptors here all came from a person aged 18-65 years who received the Ad26.COV2.S COVID-19 vaccine or a placebo.

The chain uses TRBV7-8 and TRBJ2-7, with TRBD1 matching 11 bases. Per germline, CDR1 SGHVS and CDR2 FQNEAQ. This CDR3 contains 15 residues. V lost 5 bases, J lost 3 bases, and 6 bases stayed unmatched. The CDR3 bases are TGTGCCAGCAGCCCCGGGACAGGGGGTATCTACGAGCAGTACTTC. It translates to CASSPGTGGIYEQYF.

V and J are TRBV1 and TRBJ2-7; the D call TRBD1 from the table was never checked on the DNA. TRBV1 is assigned pseudogene status. The CDR3 loop spans 18 amino acids. The CDR3: CTSSQDRRTGDSLYEQYF. In DNA, the CDR3 is TGCACCAGCAGCCAAGATCGTCGGACAGGGGACTCGCTCTACGAGCAGTACTTC.

This clone was found once. The chain recombines TRBV6-5 with TRBJ2-3; 7 nucleotides match TRBD2. This CDR3 is built from 16 residues. V gave up 0 bases and J gave up 3 bases; unmatched junction bases: 6. Germline V lookup: CDR1 MNHEY, CDR2 SVGAGI. The CDR3 DNA reads TGTGCCAGCAGTTACTCCCGCGGGAGTGTTACAGATACGCAGTATTTT. Its translation: CASSYSRGSVTDTQYF.

V usage is TRBV29-1 and J usage is TRBJ1-2; D uncertain. Trimming pared 1 base from V and 4 bases from J, leaving 10 bases between. The CDR3 is 13 residues long. From germline, CDR1 is SQVTM and CDR2 ANQGSEA. The CDR3 here is CSVEGPGVYGYTF. CDR3 coding DNA: TGCAGCGTTGAAGGGCCGGGAGTCTATGGCTACACCTTC. Together with reference TRBV29-1 and TRBJ1-2, the CDR3 gives the full variable domain: SAVISQKPSRDICQRGTSLTIQCQVDSQVTMMFWYRQQPGQSLTLIATANQGSEATYESGFVIDKFPISRPNLTFSTLTVSNMSPEDSSIYLCSVEGPGVYGYTFGSGTRLTVV.

V usage is TRBV30 and J usage is TRBJ1-2; 8 bases align to TRBD1. Germline V gene sequence: CDR1 GTSNPN, CDR2 SVGIG (reference sequence). There are 14 residues in the CDR3. V lost 3 bases to trimming and J lost 6 bases; unmatched junction nucleotides: 9. CDR3 region: CAWRRDRSGNGYTF. The DNA of the CDR3 is TGTGCCTGGAGGAGGGACAGGAGTGGAAATGGCTACACCTTC.

The chain couples TRBV4-1 to TRBJ2-1; 14 bases fit TRBD2. CDR3 length: 19 residues. V lost 2 bases and J lost 7; bases outside the gene matches: 13. Germline CDR1 reads MGHRA; CDR2 reads YSYEKL. Here the CDR3 DNA reads TGCGCCAGCAGCCAACCTCGATCCGGACTAGCGGGAGGTGGAAATGAGCAGTTCTTC. It translates to CASSQPRSGLAGGGNEQFF.

The count of this clone is one. The chain is built from TRBV5-4 and TRBJ2-3, with 7 bases that match TRBD2. The J segment lost 4 bases and the V segment lost 0 bases, leaving 5 bases of the junction unmatched. CDR1 is SGHNT, CDR2 YYREEE, per germline (reference sequence). The length of the CDR3 is 15 residues. This CDR3 is CASSLGGRGPDTQYF. DNA of the CDR3: TGTGCCAGCAGCTTGGGGGGGAGGGGCCCAGATACGCAGTATTTT.

A few counts support this clone. The CDR3: CASSGGMGRNEQFF. The CDR3 DNA reads as TGTGCCAGTAGCGGCGGGATGGGCAGAAATGAGCAGTTCTTC. The V and J genes are TRBV19 and TRBJ2-1; the D gene is possibly TRBD2 (6 bases). The V gene's germline CDR1 is LNHDA and CDR2 SQIVND (reference sequence). The CDR3 is 14 amino acids. Trimming took off 6 bases at V and 7 bases at J, with 16 bases between the two ends.

As DNA, the CDR3 is TGTGCCAGCAGTTTATCGGAGGAGACCCAGTACTTC. The encoded protein is CASSLSEETQYF. V usage is TRBV12-3 or TRBV12-4 and J usage is TRBJ2-5; D unresolved. The ends were cut back, 2 bases at V and 5 bases at J, with 6 bases in the middle. There are 12 residues in the CDR3.

The V call is TRBV7-8, the J call TRBJ1-3, with TRBD1 matching over 7 bases. Germline V CDR1 and CDR2: SGHVS, FQNEAQ. The ends lost 2 bases at V and 4 bases at J; junction bases unmatched: 8. The CDR3 spans 16 residues. The CDR3 sequence is CASSLNGRGHGNTIYF. The DNA of the CDR3 is TGTGCCAGCAGCTTAAACGGGAGGGGGCACGGAAACACCATATATTTT.

The CDR3 coding sequence is TGTGCCAGCAGCTTGACAGGGGGCTCTGGGGCCAACGTCCTGACTTTC. Translated, it gives CASSLTGGSGANVLTF. This chain connects TRBV7-9 to TRBJ2-6; 9 nucleotides agree with TRBD1. Germline CDR1 reads SEHNR; CDR2 reads FQNEAQ (reference sequence). The CDR3 consists of 16 residues. Trimming cost V 3 bases and J 0 bases; bases outside gene matches: 0. The entire variable domain, with the rest obtained from reference TRBV7-9 and TRBJ2-6, is as follows: DTGVSQNPRHKITKRGQNVTFRCDPISEHNRLYWYRQTLGQGPEFLTYFQNEAQLEKSRLLSDRFSAERPKGSFSTLEIQRTEQGDSAMYLCASSLTGGSGANVLTFGAGSRLTVL.

The rearrangement uses TRBV20-1 and TRBJ2-5; the D is unclear. The V gene lost 3 bases and the J gene lost 5 bases, with 16 bases spanning the gap. Germline V gives CDR1 DFQATT, CDR2 SNEGSKA (reference sequence). The CDR3 runs to 14 residues. The CDR3 DNA follows: TGCAGTGCTAGTATGCTGGCATTCAGGGAGACCCAGTACTTC. Protein sequence: CSASMLAFRETQYF.

V and J are TRBV5-6 and TRBJ2-3, with 11 bases aligning to TRBD2. Looked up from germline, CDR1 is SGHDT and CDR2 is YYEEEE. This CDR3 is 16 amino acids long. V dropped 3 bases and J dropped 2; count of bases not matched to a gene: 5. CDR3 nucleotide sequence: TGTGCCAGCAGCTCTGCGGGACTAGCGGCCACAGATACGCAGTATTTT. Amino acids: CASSSAGLAATDTQYF.

This sequence joins TRBV7-8 and TRBJ1-5; D perhaps matches TRBD1 (6 bases). Germline loops: CDR1 SGHVS, CDR2 FQNEAQ. The CDR3 consists of 16 residues. V gave up 5 bases and J gave up 0 bases, with 14 bases separating them. The CDR3 nucleotides read TGTGCCAGCAGCCCCGACAGGACCTATAGCAATCAGCCCCAGCATTTT. It encodes CASSPDRTYSNQPQHF.

The rearrangement joins TRBV10-3 to TRBJ2-1; D perhaps matches TRBD2 (6 bases). Trimming took 2 bases from V and 7 from J, leaving 9 bases between them. The CDR3 is 13 residues long. From germline, CDR1 is ENHRY and CDR2 SYGVKD. CDR3 region: CAISEAGWNEQFF. The CDR3 coding sequence is TGTGCCATCAGTGAGGCGGGATGGAATGAGCAGTTCTTC.

V is TRBV11-3 and J is TRBJ2-1; TRBD2 matches 7 bases. The trim removed 2 bases at V and 2 bases at J, leaving 3 bases unmatched. This CDR3 has 15 residues. CDR1 and CDR2 (germline): SGHNT, YENEEA. The CDR3 spells CASSLREGPYNEQFF. The DNA for the CDR3 is TGTGCCAGCAGCTTAAGGGAGGGCCCCTACAATGAGCAGTTCTTC.

The V and J genes are TRBV27 and TRBJ2-1; D call uncertain. Germline CDR1 MNHEY, CDR2 SMNVEV (reference sequence). V was cut by 5 bases and J by 10 bases, with 15 bases left in between. This CDR3 comprises 13 residues. This chain's CDR3 is CASSPGGPGEQFF. The CDR3, as DNA: TGTGCCAGCAGTCCGGGCGGACCTGGAGAGCAGTTCTTC.

The table lists this clone with a few counts. The chain is built from TRBV27 and TRBJ2-7; D may be TRBD1 (5 bases). The germline CDR1 and CDR2 sequences are MNHEY and SMNVEV (reference sequence). V was cut by 5 bases and J by 3 bases, with 14 bases left in between. The CDR3 runs 14 residues. In nucleotides, the CDR3 is TGTGCCAGCAGTCTGCAGGGTACCGTCTACGAGCAGTACTTC. Encoded protein: CASSLQGTVYEQYF.

This chain uses TRBV9 with TRBJ2-7; D gene unclear. V was shortened by 2 bases and J by 2 bases, with 8 bases between the two germline ends. The CDR3 is made up of 13 amino acids. CDR1 and CDR2 (germline): SGDLS, YYNGEE. The CDR3 is CASSVRPTYEQYF. Here the CDR3 DNA reads TGTGCCAGCAGCGTGCGGCCTACCTACGAGCAGTACTTC.

This clone was counted once. This sequence joins TRBV5-6 and TRBJ1-1; a weak D match, TRBD1 (5 bases). Germline values: CDR1 SGHDT, CDR2 YYEEEE. V lost 0 bases and J lost 2, with 11 bases in between. The CDR3 sequence is 15 residues long. CDR3 coding DNA: TGTGCCAGCAGCTTGGGGCCACAGGTTAACACTGAAGCTTTCTTT. This encodes CASSLGPQVNTEAFF.